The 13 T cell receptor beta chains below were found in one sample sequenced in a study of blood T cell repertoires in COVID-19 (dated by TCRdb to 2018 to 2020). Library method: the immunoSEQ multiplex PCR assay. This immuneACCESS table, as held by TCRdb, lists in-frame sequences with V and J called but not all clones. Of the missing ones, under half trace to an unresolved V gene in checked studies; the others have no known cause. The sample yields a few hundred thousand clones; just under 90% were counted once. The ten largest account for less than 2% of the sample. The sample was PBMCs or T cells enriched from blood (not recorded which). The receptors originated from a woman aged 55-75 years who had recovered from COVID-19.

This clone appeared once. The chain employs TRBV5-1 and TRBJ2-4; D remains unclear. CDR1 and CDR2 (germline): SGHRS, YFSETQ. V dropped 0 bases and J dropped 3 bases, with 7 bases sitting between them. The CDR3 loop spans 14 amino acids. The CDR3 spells CASSLETGKNIQYF. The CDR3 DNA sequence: TGCGCCAGCAGCTTGGAGACTGGCAAAAACATTCAGTACTTC.

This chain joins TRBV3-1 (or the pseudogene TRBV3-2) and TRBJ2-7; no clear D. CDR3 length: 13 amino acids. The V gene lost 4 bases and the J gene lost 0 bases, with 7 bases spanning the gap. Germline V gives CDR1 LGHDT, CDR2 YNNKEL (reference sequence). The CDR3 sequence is CASSPQSSYEQYF. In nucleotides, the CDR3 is TGTGCCAGCAGCCCACAAAGCTCCTACGAGCAGTACTTC.

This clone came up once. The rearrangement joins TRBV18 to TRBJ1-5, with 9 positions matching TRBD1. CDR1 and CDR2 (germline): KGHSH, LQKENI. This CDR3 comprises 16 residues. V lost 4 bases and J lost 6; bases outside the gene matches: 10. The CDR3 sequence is CASSLTGTGSGQPQHF. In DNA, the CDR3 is TGTGCCAGCTCACTCACCGGGACAGGGTCGGGTCAGCCCCAGCATTTT.

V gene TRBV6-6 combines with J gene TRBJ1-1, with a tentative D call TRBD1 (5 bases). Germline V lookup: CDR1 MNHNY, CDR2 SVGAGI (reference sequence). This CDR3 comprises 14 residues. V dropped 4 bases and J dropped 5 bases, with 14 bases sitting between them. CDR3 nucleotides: TGTGCCAGCAGTTTGCCGACAGACACGACTGAAGCTTTCTTT. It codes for CASSLPTDTTEAFF.

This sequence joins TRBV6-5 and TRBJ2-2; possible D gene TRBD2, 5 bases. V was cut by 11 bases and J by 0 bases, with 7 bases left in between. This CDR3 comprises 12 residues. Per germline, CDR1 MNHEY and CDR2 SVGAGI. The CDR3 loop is CAGRANTGELFF. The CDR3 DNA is TGTGCCGGGCGGGCGAACACCGGGGAGCTGTTTTTT.

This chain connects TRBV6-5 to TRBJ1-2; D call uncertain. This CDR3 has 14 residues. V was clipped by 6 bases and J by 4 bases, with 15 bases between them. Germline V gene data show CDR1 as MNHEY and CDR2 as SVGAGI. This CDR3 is CASRTPGVSYGYTF. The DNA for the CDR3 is TGTGCCAGCAGAACCCCGGGAGTCAGCTATGGCTACACCTTC.

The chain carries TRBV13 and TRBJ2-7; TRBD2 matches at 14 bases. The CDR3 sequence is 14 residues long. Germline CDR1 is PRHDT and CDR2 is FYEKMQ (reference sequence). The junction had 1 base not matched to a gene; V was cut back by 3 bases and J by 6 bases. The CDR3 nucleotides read TGTGCCAGCAGCTTGACTAGCGGGAGGGGCGAGCAGTACTTC. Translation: CASSLTSGRGEQYF.

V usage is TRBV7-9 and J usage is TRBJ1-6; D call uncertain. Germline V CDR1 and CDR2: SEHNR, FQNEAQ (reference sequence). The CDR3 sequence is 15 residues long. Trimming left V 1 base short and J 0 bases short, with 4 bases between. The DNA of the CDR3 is TGTGCCAGCAGCTTAGACACCTCCTATAATTCACCCCTCCACTTT. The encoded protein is CASSLDTSYNSPLHF.

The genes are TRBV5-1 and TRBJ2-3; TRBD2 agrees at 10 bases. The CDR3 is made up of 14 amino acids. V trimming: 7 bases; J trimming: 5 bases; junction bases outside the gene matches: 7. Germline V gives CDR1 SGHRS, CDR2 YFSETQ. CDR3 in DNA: TGCGCCAGCGTAAGCGGGGGGGCAGGAGATACGCAGTATTTT. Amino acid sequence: CASVSGGAGDTQYF.

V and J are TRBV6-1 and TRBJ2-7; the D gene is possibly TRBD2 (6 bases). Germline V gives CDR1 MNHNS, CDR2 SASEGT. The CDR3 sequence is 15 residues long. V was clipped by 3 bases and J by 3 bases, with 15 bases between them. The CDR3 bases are TGTGCCAGCAGTGACGGGAGTTACGGGGACTACGAGCAGTACTTC. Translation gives CASSDGSYGDYEQYF.

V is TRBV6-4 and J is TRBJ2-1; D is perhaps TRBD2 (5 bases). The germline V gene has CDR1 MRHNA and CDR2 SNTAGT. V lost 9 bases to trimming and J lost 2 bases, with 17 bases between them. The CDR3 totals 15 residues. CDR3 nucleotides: TGTGCCAGTCGCAGGTCAGCGGAACCCTACAATGAGCAGTTCTTC. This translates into CASRRSAEPYNEQFF.

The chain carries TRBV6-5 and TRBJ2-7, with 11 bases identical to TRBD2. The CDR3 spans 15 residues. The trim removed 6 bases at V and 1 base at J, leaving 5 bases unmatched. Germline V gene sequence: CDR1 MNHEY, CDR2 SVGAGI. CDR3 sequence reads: CASRPLAGGSYEQYF. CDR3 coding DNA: TGTGCCAGCAGGCCCCTAGCGGGAGGTTCCTACGAGCAGTACTTC.

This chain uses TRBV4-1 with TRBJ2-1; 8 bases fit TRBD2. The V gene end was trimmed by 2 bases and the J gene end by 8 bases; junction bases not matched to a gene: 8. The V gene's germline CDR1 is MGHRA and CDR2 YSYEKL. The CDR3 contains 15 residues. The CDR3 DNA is TGCGCCAGCAGCCAAAATGGCCTGCGGGAGGATGAGCAGTTCTTC. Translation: CASSQNGLREDEQFF.